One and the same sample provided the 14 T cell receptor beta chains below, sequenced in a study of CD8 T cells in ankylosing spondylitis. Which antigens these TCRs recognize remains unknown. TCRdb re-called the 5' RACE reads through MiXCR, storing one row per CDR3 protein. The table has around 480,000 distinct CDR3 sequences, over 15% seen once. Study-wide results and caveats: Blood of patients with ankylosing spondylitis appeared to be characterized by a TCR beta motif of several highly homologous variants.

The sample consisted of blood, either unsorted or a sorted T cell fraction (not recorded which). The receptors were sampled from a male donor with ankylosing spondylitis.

CDR3 DNA: TGCAGTGCACTCCAACAAATTGACACTGAAGCTTTCTTT. Protein sequence: CSALQQIDTEAFF. V gene TRBV20-1 combines with J gene TRBJ1-1; D unresolved. The CDR3 is 13 residues long. V dropped 6 bases and J dropped 3 bases, with 14 bases sitting between them. The germline V gene has CDR1 DFQATT and CDR2 SNEGSKA (reference sequence).

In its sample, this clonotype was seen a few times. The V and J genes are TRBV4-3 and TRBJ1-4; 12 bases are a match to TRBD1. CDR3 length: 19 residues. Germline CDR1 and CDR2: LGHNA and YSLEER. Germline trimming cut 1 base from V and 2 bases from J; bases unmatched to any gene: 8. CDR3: CASSQAGQGARGTNEKLFF. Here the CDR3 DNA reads TGCGCCAGCAGCCAAGCGGGACAGGGGGCGCGCGGCACTAATGAAAAACTGTTTTTT.

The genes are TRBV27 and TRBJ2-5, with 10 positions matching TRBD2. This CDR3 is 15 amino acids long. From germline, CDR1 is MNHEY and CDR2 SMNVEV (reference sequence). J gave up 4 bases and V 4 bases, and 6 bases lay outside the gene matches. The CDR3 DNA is TGTGCCAGCAGTTCCGGGACTAGCGTAGGAGAGACCCAGTACTTC. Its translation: CASSSGTSVGETQYF.

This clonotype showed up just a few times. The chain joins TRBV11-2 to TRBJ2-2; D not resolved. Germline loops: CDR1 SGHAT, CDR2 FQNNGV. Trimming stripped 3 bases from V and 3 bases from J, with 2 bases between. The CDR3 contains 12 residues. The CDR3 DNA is TGTGCCAGCAGCTTCCACACCGGGGAGCTGTTTTTT. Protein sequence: CASSFHTGELFF. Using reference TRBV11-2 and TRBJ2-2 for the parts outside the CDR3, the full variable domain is EAGVAQSPRYKIIEKRQSVAFWCNPISGHATLYWYQQILGQGPKLLIQFQNNGVVDDSQLPKDRFSAERLKGVDSTLKIQPAKLEDSAVYLCASSFHTGELFFGEGSRLTVL.

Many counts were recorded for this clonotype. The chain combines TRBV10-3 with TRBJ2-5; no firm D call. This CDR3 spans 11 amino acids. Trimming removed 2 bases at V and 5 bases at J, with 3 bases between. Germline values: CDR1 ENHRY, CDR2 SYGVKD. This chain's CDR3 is CAISEGETQYF. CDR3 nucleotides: TGTGCCATCAGTGAGGGTGAGACCCAGTACTTC.

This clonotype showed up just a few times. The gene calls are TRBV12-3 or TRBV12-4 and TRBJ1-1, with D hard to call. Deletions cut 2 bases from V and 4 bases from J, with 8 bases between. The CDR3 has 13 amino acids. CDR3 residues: CASSLRGTTEAFF. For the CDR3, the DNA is TGTGCCAGCAGTTTACGAGGTACCACTGAAGCTTTCTTT.

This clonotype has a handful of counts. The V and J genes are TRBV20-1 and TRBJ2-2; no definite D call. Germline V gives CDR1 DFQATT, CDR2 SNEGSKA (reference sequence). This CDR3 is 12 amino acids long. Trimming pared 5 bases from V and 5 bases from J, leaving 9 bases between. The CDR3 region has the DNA TGCAGTGCTCCCCACCGGACCGGGGAGCTGTTTTTT. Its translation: CSAPHRTGELFF.

The CDR3 bases are TGTGCCAGCAGTCTATCCGGACGGGCCACTGAAGCTTTCTTT. It specifies CASSLSGRATEAFF. The chain combines TRBV25-1 with TRBJ1-1; D not certain. Germline-derived CDR1 and CDR2 are MGHDK and SYGVNS. The CDR3 loop spans 14 amino acids. V lost 5 bases and J lost 4, with 14 bases in between.

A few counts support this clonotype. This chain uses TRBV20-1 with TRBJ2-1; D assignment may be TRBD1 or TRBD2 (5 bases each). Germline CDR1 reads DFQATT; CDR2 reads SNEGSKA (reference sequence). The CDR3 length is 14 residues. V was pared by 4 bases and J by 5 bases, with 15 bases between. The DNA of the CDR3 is TGCAGTGCTAAATCCGGGACGGTCAACAATGAGCAGTTCTTC. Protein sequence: CSAKSGTVNNEQFF.

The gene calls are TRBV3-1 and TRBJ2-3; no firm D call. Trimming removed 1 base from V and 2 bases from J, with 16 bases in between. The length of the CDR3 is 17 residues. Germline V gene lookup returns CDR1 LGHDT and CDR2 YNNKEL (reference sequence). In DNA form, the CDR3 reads TGTGCCAGCAGCCAAGGAATGACCGTGGATTCCACAGATACGCAGTATTTT. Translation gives CASSQGMTVDSTDTQYF.

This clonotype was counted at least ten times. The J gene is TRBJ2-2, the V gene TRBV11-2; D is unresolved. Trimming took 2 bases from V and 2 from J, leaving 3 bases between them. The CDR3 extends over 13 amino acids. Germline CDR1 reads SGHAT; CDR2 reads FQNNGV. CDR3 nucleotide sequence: TGTGCCAGCAGCTTATACAACACCGGGGAGCTGTTTTTT. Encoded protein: CASSLYNTGELFF.

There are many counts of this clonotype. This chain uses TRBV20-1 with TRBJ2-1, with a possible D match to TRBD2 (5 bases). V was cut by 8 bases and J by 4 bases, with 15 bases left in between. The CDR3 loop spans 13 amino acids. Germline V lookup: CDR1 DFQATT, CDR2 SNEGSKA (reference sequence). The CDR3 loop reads CSCRELGYNEQFF. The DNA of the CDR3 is TGCAGTTGTAGGGAACTAGGGTACAATGAGCAGTTCTTC.

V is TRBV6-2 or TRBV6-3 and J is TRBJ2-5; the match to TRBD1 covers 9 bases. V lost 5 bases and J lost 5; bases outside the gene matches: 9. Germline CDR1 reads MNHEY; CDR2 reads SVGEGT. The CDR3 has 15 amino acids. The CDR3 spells CASSTMTGGHETQYF. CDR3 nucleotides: TGTGCCAGCAGTACAATGACAGGGGGGCACGAGACCCAGTACTTC.

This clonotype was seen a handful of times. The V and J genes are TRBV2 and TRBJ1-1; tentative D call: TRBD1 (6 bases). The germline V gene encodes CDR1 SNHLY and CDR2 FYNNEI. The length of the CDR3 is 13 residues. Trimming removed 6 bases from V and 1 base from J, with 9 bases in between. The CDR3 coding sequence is TGTGCCAGCAGAGAGGGGGAGAACACTGAAGCTTTCTTT. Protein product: CASREGENTEAFF.